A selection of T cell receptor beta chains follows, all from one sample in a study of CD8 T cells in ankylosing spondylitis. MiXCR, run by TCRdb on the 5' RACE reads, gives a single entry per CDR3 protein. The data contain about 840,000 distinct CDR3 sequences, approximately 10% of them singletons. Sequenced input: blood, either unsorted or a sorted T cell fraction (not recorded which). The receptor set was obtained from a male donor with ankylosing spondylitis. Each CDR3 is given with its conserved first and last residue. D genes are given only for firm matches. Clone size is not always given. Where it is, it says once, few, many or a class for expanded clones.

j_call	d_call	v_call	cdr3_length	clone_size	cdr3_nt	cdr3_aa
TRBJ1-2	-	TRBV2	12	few	TGTGCCAGCAAGGCCGATAAGGGCAGCTACACCTTC	CASKADKGSYTF
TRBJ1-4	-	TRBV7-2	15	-	TGTGCCAGCAGCCAGGCGTTGGCCAGAAGGGAAAAACTGTTTTTT	CASSQALARREKLFF
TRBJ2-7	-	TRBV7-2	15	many	TGTGCCAGCAGCTTAGTAACCGGTCCCTCCTACGAGCAGTACTTC	CASSLVTGPSYEQYF
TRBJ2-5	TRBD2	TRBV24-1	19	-	TGTGCCACCAGTGACCCTACTAGCGGGGGATCCCTGAGTGGGGAGACCCAGTACTTC	CATSDPTSGGSLSGETQYF
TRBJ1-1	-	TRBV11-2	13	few	TGTGCCAGCAGCTTAGGTAGGATCGCTGAAGCTTTCTTT	CASSLGRIAEAFF
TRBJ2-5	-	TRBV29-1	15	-	TGCAGCGTTGACAGCCCTACCACCGGCGGAGAGACCCAGTACTTC	CSVDSPTTGGETQYF
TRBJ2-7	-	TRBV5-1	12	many	TGCGCCAGCAGCGGGGACGGCTACGAGCAGTACTTC	CASSGDGYEQYF
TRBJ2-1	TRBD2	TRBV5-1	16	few	TGCGCCAGCAGCTTGGGAGCGGGGGAACCCTACAATGAGCAGTTCTTC	CASSLGAGEPYNEQFF
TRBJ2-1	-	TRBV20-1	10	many	TGCAGTGCTACCAACAATGAGCAGTTCTTC	CSATNNEQFF
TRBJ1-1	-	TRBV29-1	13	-	TGCAGCGTTTCCTTACGTATTAACACTGAAGCTTTCTTT	CSVSLRINTEAFF
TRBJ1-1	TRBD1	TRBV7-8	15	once	TGTGCCAGCAGCTTAGGGGATACAGGGGGCACTGAAGCTTTCTTT	CASSLGDTGGTEAFF
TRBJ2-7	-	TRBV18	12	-	TGTGCCAGCTGTCAGGGTAGGGACGAGCAGTACTTC	CASCQGRDEQYF
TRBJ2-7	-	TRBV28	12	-	TGTGCCAGCAGCGGAAGACTGGACGAGCAGTACTTC	CASSGRLDEQYF
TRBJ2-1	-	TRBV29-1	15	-	TGCAGCGTTATTTATAGCGACGGCTCCTACAATGAGCAGTTCTTC	CSVIYSDGSYNEQFF
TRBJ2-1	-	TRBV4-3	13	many	TGCGCCAGCAGCCCACGGGTGGACAATGAGCAGTTCTTC	CASSPRVDNEQFF
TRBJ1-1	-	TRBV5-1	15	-	TGCGCCAGCAGCTTGGGATATCGGGGGAACACTGAAGCTTTCTTT	CASSLGYRGNTEAFF
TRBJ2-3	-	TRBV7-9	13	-	TGTGCCAGCAGCGCGCAGGGACTCGATACGCAGTATTTT	CASSAQGLDTQYF
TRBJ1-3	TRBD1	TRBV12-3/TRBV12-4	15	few	TGTGCCAGCAGCCACGGGACAGGGTCTGGAAACACCATATATTTT	CASSHGTGSGNTIYF
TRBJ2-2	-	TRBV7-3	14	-	TGTGCCAGCAGCCCGACACTCTTGTCCGGGGAGCTGTTTTTT	CASSPTLLSGELFF
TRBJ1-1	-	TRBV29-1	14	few	TGCAGCGTTGTAGGTCGTCACAAGAACACTGAAGCTTTCTTT	CSVVGRHKNTEAFF
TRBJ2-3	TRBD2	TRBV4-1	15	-	TGCGCCAGCAGCCAACCGGGACTAGCGGCCCGTGTGCAGTATTTT	CASSQPGLAARVQYF
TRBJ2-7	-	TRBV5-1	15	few	TGCGCCAGCAGCTGGACATATGGAAAAGTATACGAGCAGTACTTC	CASSWTYGKVYEQYF
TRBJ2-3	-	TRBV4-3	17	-	TGCGCCAGCAGCCAAGATGGGAGGACGCCGGCGGGAGATACGCAGTATTTT	CASSQDGRTPAGDTQYF
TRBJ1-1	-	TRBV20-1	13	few	TGCAGTGCTAGGTCCCGCAGGCGGTCTGAAGCTTTCTTT	CSARSRRRSEAFF
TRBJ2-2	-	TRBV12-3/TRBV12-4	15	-	TGTGCCAGCAGTTTACAAGCCACGAACACCGGGGAGCTGTTTTTT	CASSLQATNTGELFF
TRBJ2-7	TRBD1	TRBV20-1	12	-	TGCAGTGCAATAGACAGGGACTACGAGCAGTACTTC	CSAIDRDYEQYF
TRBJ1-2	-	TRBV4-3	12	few	TGCGCCAGCAGCCGACAGCCCGGGGGCTACACCTTC	CASSRQPGGYTF
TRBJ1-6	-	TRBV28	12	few	TGTGCCAGCAGTTCCCCCGGTTCACCCCTCCACTTT	CASSSPGSPLHF
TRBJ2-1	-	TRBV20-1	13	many	TGCAGTGCTACCGGGACCTGGGTAAATGAGCAGTTCTTC	CSATGTWVNEQFF
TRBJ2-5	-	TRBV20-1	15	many	TGCAGTGCTACTACTCCCGGGCTGACCCAAGAGACCCAGTACTTC	CSATTPGLTQETQYF
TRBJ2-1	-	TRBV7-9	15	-	TGTGCCAGCAGCTCCCGACGGGACACCTACAATGAGCAGTTCTTC	CASSSRRDTYNEQFF
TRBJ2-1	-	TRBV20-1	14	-	TGCAGTGCTACCACTGGTCATTCCTACAATGAGCAGTTCTTC	CSATTGHSYNEQFF